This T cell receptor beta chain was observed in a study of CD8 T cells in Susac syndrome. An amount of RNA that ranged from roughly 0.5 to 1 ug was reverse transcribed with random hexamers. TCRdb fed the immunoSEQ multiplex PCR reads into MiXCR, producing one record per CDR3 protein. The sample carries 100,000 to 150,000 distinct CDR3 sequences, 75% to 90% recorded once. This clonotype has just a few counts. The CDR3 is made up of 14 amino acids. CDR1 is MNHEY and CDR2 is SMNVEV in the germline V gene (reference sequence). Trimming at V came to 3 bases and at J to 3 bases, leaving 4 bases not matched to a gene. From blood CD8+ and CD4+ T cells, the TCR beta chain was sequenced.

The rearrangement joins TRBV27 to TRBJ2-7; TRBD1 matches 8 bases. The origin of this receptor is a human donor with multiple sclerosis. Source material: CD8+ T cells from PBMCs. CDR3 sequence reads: CASSFRQGNYEQYF. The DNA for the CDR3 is TGTGCCAGCAGTTTCCGACAGGGGAACTACGAGCAGTACTTC.